This T cell receptor beta chain was identified during a study of T-cell memory formation after mild COVID-19. Study as a whole: Clusters were largely donor specific.

This clonotype was detected a few times. Its target is not known. Overall study results and limits: Mainly in CM and EM were contracting CD4+ clones; CD8+ were in EMRA.

Germline loops: CDR1 SGHVS, CDR2 FQNEAQ. The J segment lost 0 bases and the V segment lost 5 bases, leaving 7 bases of the junction unmatched. There are 15 residues in the CDR3. TCRdb reprocessed the 5' RACE reads with MiXCR, giving one entry per CDR3 protein. The table shows 400,000 to 450,000 distinct CDR3 sequences, with roughly 18% occurring only once. This clonotype originated in a man aged 18 to 29 who had mild COVID-19 (a few samples of this study predate the infection). Cell type and time point are not known. The chain carries TRBV7-8 and TRBJ2-7; 7 positions agree with TRBD2. The sequenced material came from PBMCs or a T cell subset sorted from them (not recorded which). This chain's CDR3 is CASSPREAYSYEQYF. The CDR3 DNA reads as TGTGCCAGCAGCCCCCGGGAGGCGTACTCCTACGAGCAGTACTTC.